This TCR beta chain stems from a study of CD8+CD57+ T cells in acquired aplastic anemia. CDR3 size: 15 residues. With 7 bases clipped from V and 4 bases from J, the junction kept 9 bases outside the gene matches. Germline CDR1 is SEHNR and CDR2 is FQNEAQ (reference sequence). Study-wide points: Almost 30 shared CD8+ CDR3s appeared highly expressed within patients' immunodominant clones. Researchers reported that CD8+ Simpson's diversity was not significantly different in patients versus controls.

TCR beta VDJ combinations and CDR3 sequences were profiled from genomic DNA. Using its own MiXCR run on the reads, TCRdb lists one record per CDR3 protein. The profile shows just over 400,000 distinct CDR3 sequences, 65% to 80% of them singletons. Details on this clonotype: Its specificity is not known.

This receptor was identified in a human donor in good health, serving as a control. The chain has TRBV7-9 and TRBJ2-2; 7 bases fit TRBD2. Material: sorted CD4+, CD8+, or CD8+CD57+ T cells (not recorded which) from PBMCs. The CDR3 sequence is CASTSRRGVTGELFF. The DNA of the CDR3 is TGTGCCAGCACCTCCCGACGGGGGGTCACCGGGGAGCTGTTTTTT.